The 3 T cell receptor beta chains presented below share a single source sample, sequenced in a study of early T cells in non-severe SARS-CoV-2 infection. TCRdb redid the calling of the 5' RACE reads with MiXCR, one entry per CDR3 protein. This sample carries around 58,000 distinct CDR3 sequences, about 13% of them seen once, and the ten largest clones take approximately 10%. Sequencing used whole blood. The receptors were gathered from an adult who was a healthcare worker with PCR-confirmed SARS-CoV-2 infection or an uninfected control (not recorded which).

This clonotype was observed a few times. CDR3 in amino acids: CASSSHRSGSSYNSPLHF. The CDR3, as DNA: TGTGCCAGCAGCTCCCACCGGTCCGGAAGCTCCTATAATTCACCCCTCCACTTT. V gene TRBV11-2 combines with J gene TRBJ1-6, with no clear D. The CDR3 has 18 amino acids. Germline CDR1 and CDR2: SGHAT and FQNNGV. Trimming took 4 bases from V and 0 from J, leaving 16 bases between them.

Ten or more counts support this clonotype. This chain connects TRBV29-1 to TRBJ2-4; D ambiguous. Trimming removed 5 bases from V and 0 bases from J, with 11 bases in between. The CDR3 has 14 residues. The germline gives CDR1 SQVTM, CDR2 ANQGSEA. The CDR3 DNA is TGCAGCGTTAGGAACACTCTAGCCAAAAACATTCAGTACTTC. As protein: CSVRNTLAKNIQYF.

The chain has TRBV5-6 and TRBJ1-2; D is unclear. Germline CDR1 SGHDT, CDR2 YYEEEE. This CDR3 has 13 residues. Trimming removed 4 bases at V and 5 bases at J, with 12 bases between. CDR3 sequence: CASSVVTGYGYTF. For the CDR3, the DNA is TGTGCCAGCAGCGTTGTTACTGGTTATGGCTACACCTTC.